The sequence of this T cell receptor (beta chain) was determined in a study of response to subunit inactivated influenza vaccine. Study-wide results and caveats: It was the authors' suggestion that each seasonal influenza vaccination recruits few new T cells.

To note about this clonotype: The target antigen is unknown.

Each CDR3 protein gets one entry after TCRdb re-called the RT-PCR reads with MiXCR. The profile shows approximately 680,000 distinct CDR3 sequences, 15% to 19% of them singletons. The receptor was derived from a man over 45 who received an inactivated influenza vaccine. This specimen consisted of PBMCs from blood, obtained 12 days after vaccination.

The CDR3 loop reads CASSYSGRSNTEAFF. CDR3 nucleotides: TGTGCCAGCAGTTACTCAGGGCGTTCGAACACTGAAGCTTTCTTT. The chain employs TRBV6-5 and TRBJ1-1; D is unclear. The CDR3 length is 15 residues. Germline V gene sequence: CDR1 MNHEY, CDR2 SVGAGI. The V gene lost 0 bases and the J gene lost 1 base, with 9 bases spanning the gap.